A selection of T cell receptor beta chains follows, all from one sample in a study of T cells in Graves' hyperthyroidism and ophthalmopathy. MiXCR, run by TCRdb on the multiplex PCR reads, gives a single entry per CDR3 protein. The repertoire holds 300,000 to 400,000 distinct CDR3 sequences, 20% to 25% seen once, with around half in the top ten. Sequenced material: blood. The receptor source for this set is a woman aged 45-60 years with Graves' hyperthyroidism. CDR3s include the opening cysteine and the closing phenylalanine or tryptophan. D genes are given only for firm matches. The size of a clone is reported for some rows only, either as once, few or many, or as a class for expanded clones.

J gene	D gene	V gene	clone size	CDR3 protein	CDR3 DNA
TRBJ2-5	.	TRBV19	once	CASSEWAIMGQETQYF	TGTGCCAGTAGTGAATGGGCGATAATGGGCCAAGAGACCCAGTACTTC
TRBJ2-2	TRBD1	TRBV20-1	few	CSARSQGLTGRSGELFF	TGCAGTGCTAGATCCCAGGGGCTGACAGGGCGTAGCGGGGAGCTGTTTTTT
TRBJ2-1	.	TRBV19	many	CASSHRSNIYNEQFF	TGTGCCAGTAGTCACCGGTCTAATATCTACAATGAGCAGTTCTTC
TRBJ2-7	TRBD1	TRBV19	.	CASSMSTGDYEQYF	TGTGCCAGTAGTATGTCGACAGGGGATTACGAGCAGTACTTC
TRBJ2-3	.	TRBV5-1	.	CASSLASVVDTQYF	TGCGCCAGCAGCTTGGCCAGTGTAGTAGATACGCAGTATTTT
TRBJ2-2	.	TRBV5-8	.	CASSLLSANTGELFF	TGTGCCAGCAGCTTGCTGTCCGCGAACACCGGGGAGCTGTTTTTT
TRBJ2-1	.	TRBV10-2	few	CASSEQRYEQFF	TGCGCCAGCAGTGAGCAACGTTATGAGCAGTTCTTC
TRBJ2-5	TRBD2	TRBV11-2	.	CASSQSGRARETQYF	TGTGCCAGCAGTCAGAGCGGGAGGGCCAGGGAGACCCAGTACTTC
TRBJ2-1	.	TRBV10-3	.	CAIRTRDSSYNEQFF	TGTGCCATCAGGACCCGGGACTCCTCATACAATGAGCAGTTCTTC
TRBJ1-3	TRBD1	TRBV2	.	CASSARPPGQGPSQSGNTIYF	TGTGCCAGCAGCGCAAGACCACCGGGACAGGGGCCTTCCCAGTCTGGAAACACCATATATTTT
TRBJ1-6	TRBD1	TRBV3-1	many	CASSQRTGGNSPLHF	TGTGCCAGCAGCCAACGGACAGGGGGGAATTCACCCCTCCACTTT
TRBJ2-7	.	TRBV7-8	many	CASSLASLVIGYEQYF	TGTGCCAGCAGCTTAGCGTCTCTAGTTATTGGCTACGAGCAGTACTTC
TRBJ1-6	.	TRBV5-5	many	CASSLVRNNSPLHF	TGTGCCAGCAGCTTGGTACGAAATAATTCACCCCTCCACTTT
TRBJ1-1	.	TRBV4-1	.	CASSQAGSFRGTEAFF	TGCGCCAGCAGCCAGGCCGGGTCTTTCCGGGGGACTGAAGCTTTCTTT
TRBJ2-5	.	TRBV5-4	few	CASSPPRGGETQYF	TGTGCCAGCAGCCCCCCCAGGGGGGGAGAGACCCAGTACTTC
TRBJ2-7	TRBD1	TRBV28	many	CASSLLRGHSYEQYF	TGTGCCAGCAGTTTATTGAGGGGGCACTCCTACGAGCAGTACTTC
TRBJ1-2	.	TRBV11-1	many	CASSLARTNNYGYTF	TGTGCCAGCAGCTTAGCCCGGACAAACAACTATGGCTACACCTTC
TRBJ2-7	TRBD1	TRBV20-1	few	CSAREGQYEQYF	TGCAGTGCTAGAGAGGGACAGTACGAGCAGTACTTC
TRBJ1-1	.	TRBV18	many	CASSPGGGNTEAFF	TGTGCCAGCAGCCCCGGGGGGGGAAACACTGAAGCTTTCTTT
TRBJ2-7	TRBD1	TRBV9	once	CASSSRPGQGDNEQYF	TGTGCCAGCAGCTCTCGGCCGGGACAGGGGGACAACGAGCAGTACTTC
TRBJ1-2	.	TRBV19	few	CASSMEVWHGYTF	TGTGCCAGTAGTATGGAGGTATGGCATGGCTACACCTTC
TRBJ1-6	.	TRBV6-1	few	CASSDDYEGSALHF	TGTGCCAGCAGTGATGATTATGAGGGCTCGGCCCTCCACTTT
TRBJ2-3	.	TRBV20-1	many	CSARDVGLARLDTQYF	TGCAGTGCTAGAGATGTCGGACTCGCCCGTTTAGATACGCAGTATTTT
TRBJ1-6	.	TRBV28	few	CASRPNISPLHF	TGTGCCAGCAGGCCCAACATTTCACCCCTCCACTTT
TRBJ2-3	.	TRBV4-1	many	CASSQDGRAATDTQYF	TGCGCCAGCAGCCAAGATGGTAGAGCCGCCACAGATACGCAGTATTTT
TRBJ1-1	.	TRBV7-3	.	CASSFRGFEAFF	TGTGCCAGCAGCTTTCGGGGTTTCGAAGCTTTCTTT
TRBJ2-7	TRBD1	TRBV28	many	CASSSPRDRGQYEQYF	TGTGCCAGCAGTAGCCCTAGGGACAGGGGGCAATACGAGCAGTACTTC
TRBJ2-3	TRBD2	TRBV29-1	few	CSATPGLVGNTQYF	TGCAGCGCCACCCCAGGACTAGTGGGGAATACGCAGTATTTT